These 19 T cell receptor beta chains were sequenced from one sample in a study of post-analysis software for immune sequencing data. The TCR beta cDNA libraries carried unique molecular identifiers. TCRdb reprocessed the PCR reads with MiXCR, giving one entry per CDR3 protein. This sample has about 430,000 distinct CDR3 sequences, with 35% to 45% found just once. Study-wide points: Five or six TRBV segments, TRBV5-6, TRBV5-1 and TRBV20-1 among them, were found more frequent in patients than controls.

Their cognate antigens are unknown. The source material was blood. The source is a girl aged 2-10 years with multiple sclerosis.

The chain combines TRBV7-9 with TRBJ2-7, with 10 bases that match TRBD1. The CDR3 spans 14 residues. Trimming at V came to 1 base and at J to 7 bases, leaving 4 bases not matched to a gene. Per the germline V gene, CDR1 is SEHNR and CDR2 is FQNEAQ (reference sequence). The CDR3 sequence is CASSLGQGAEEQYF. The CDR3 nucleotides read TGTGCCAGCAGCTTAGGACAGGGGGCTGAGGAGCAGTACTTC. Complete variable domain (other parts from reference TRBV7-9 and TRBJ2-7): DTGVSQNPRHKITKRGQNVTFRCDPISEHNRLYWYRQTLGQGPEFLTYFQNEAQLEKSRLLSDRFSAERPKGSFSTLEIQRTEQGDSAMYLCASSLGQGAEEQYFGPGTRLTVT.

This clonotype showed up just a few times. The J gene is TRBJ1-2, the V gene TRBV14; D gene ambiguous. The germline gives CDR1 SGHDN, CDR2 FVKESK. Between the trimmed V and J ends, which lost 4 bases and 0 bases, there was a span of 21 bases. The CDR3 sequence is 18 residues long. The CDR3 region has the DNA TGTGCCAGCAGCCGCCAAGAGGGAAGAGCTAGAGCTAACTATGGCTACACCTTC. Amino acids: CASSRQEGRARANYGYTF.

The chain joins TRBV3-1 to TRBJ2-5; D uncertain. The V end was cut by 0 bases, the J end by 11 bases, with 10 bases between. The CDR3 spans 12 residues. Germline loops: CDR1 LGHDT, CDR2 YNNKEL (reference sequence). CDR3 sequence (DNA): TGTGCCAGCAGCCAAGATTTAGATAAGCAGTACTTC. Translating it yields CASSQDLDKQYF.

About this clonotype itself: A read error may produce the germline difference seen at one junction end. CDR3 sequence reads: CAGSLGLAADTQYF. For the CDR3, the DNA is TGTGCCGGCAGCCTAGGACTAGCTGCAGATACGCAGTATTTT. This rearrangement joins TRBV14 to TRBJ2-3, with 8 bases lining up with TRBD2. This CDR3 spans 14 amino acids. Germline V gene sequence: CDR1 SGHDN, CDR2 FVKESK. Filled out from reference TRBV14 and TRBJ2-3, the complete variable domain reads EAGVTQFPSHSVIEKGQTVTLRCDPISGHDNLYWYRRVMGKEIKFLLHFVKESKQDESGMPNNRFLAERTGGTYSTLKVQPAELEDSGVYFCAGSLGLAADTQYFGPGTRLTVL.

This clonotype was found a few times. V and J are TRBV29-1 and TRBJ1-2; TRBD1 aligns across 7 bases. Germline CDR1 is SQVTM and CDR2 is ANQGSEA. This CDR3 has 13 amino acids. V was pared by 6 bases and J by 2 bases, with 6 bases of the junction left unmatched. The CDR3 bases are TGCAGCGTCAAAGGAGGGGGCAACTATGGCTACACCTTC. Residues: CSVKGGGNYGYTF.

The genes are TRBV20-1 and TRBJ2-1; possible D gene TRBD2, 7 bases. The germline V and J ends were trimmed by 6 bases and 8 bases, with 23 bases remaining between them. The CDR3 has 15 residues. CDR1 DFQATT and CDR2 SNEGSKA come from the germline V gene (reference sequence). The DNA of the CDR3 is TGCAGTGCCAGGGAGGGGAACCAGGGGAGACATGAGCAGTTCTTC. Its translation: CSAREGNQGRHEQFF.

This clonotype was seen only once. J is TRBJ2-1 and V is TRBV7-6, with 7 nucleotides matching TRBD1. CDR1 and CDR2 (germline): SGHVS, FNYEAQ. CDR3 length: 23 residues. V lost 1 base, J lost 1 base, and 25 bases stayed unmatched. The CDR3 sequence is CASSLGLSPSPSRWTGSYNEQFF. CDR3 sequence (DNA): TGTGCCAGCAGCTTAGGTTTGTCGCCCTCCCCTTCCCGTTGGACAGGTTCCTACAATGAGCAGTTCTTC.

The chain uses TRBV28 and TRBJ1-2; D may be TRBD1 (6 bases). The CDR3 length is 12 residues. The V gene's germline CDR1 is MDHEN and CDR2 SYDVKM. The ends were cut back, 6 bases at V and 8 bases at J, with 13 bases in the middle. CDR3 DNA sequence: TGTGCCAGCAGCCGATACAGGGACGGCTACACCTTC. Amino acids: CASSRYRDGYTF.

A note on this clonotype: A read error may produce the germline difference seen at one junction end. The chain has TRBV28 and TRBJ2-7, with 10 bases identical to TRBD2. Germline CDR1 reads MDHEN; CDR2 reads SYDVKM. The CDR3 contains 15 residues. The CDR3 DNA reads as TGTGCCAGCATTTTAGCGGGAGGCTTCTCCTACGAGCAGTACTTC. Translated: CASILAGGFSYEQYF. Looking up the rest from reference TRBV28 and TRBJ2-7 gives the full variable domain: DVKVTQSSRYLVKRTGEKVFLECVQDMDHENMFWYRQDPGLGLRLIYFSYDVKMKEKGDIPEGYSVSREKKERFSLILESASTNQTSMYLCASILAGGFSYEQYFGPGTRLTVT.

The V and J genes are TRBV6-2 or TRBV6-3 and TRBJ1-5, with 8 nucleotides matching TRBD1. V was clipped by 3 bases and J by 0 bases; unmatched bases: 13. CDR1 is MNHEY and CDR2 is SVGEGT in the germline V gene. The CDR3 is made up of 19 amino acids. CDR3 nucleotide sequence: TGTGCCAGCAGTTATCTACGGGGACAGGCGGCCCATAGCAATCAGCCCCAGCATTTT. Encoded protein: CASSYLRGQAAHSNQPQHF.

In nucleotides, the CDR3 is TGTGCCAGCAGCCAGGTCAGCTCCGAGCAGTACTTC. Translating gives CASSQVSSEQYF. The chain is built from TRBV3-1 and TRBJ2-7, with D unclear. This CDR3 is 12 amino acids long. The V gene lost 3 bases and the J gene lost 6 bases, with 9 bases spanning the gap. CDR1 LGHDT and CDR2 YNNKEL come from the germline V gene (reference sequence).

This clonotype was picked up a small number of times. Here the CDR3 DNA reads TGTGCCAGCAGCTCCTGGACTCCTCTCCAGTACTTC. Translating it yields CASSSWTPLQYF. V and J are TRBV5-5 and TRBJ2-7; D might be TRBD2 (5 bases). V dropped 3 bases and J dropped 10 bases, with 14 bases sitting between them. The CDR3 contains 12 residues. Germline V gene lookup returns CDR1 SGHKS and CDR2 YYEKEE (reference sequence).

Only one count was recorded for this clonotype. The chain carries TRBV7-9 and TRBJ2-4, with TRBD2 matching over 10 bases. The J call is doubtful: the DNA matches TRBJ2-7 better. Germline CDR1 and CDR2: SEHNR and FQNEAQ (reference sequence). The CDR3 contains 14 residues. CDR3 amino acids: CASSFSGGIYEQYF. The CDR3 DNA reads TGTGCCAGCAGCTTTAGCGGGGGGATCTACGAGCAGTACTTC.

The genes are TRBV6-6 and TRBJ2-2; 8 bases are shared with TRBD2. The CDR3 loop spans 14 amino acids. CDR1 and CDR2 (germline): MNHNY, SVGAGI (reference sequence). After removal of 8 bases from V and 9 bases from J, the junction contained 11 bases not matched to a gene. The CDR3 protein is CASGGGSGVRELFF. In nucleotides, the CDR3 is TGTGCCAGCGGAGGGGGTAGCGGGGTAAGGGAGCTGTTTTTT.

This sequence joins TRBV3-1 and TRBJ1-3; D gene ambiguous. The CDR3 consists of 12 residues. The V gene lost 3 bases and the J gene lost 4 bases, with 4 bases spanning the gap. Germline V gives CDR1 LGHDT, CDR2 YNNKEL (reference sequence). The CDR3 protein is CASSQGGNTIYF. In DNA, the CDR3 is TGTGCCAGCAGCCAGGGGGGAAACACCATATATTTT.

V and J are TRBV19 and TRBJ1-1; D is unresolved. V was clipped by 2 bases and J by 1 base, with 5 bases between them. Germline-derived CDR1 and CDR2 are LNHDA and SQIVND (reference sequence). CDR3 length equals 13 residues. This CDR3 is CASSIWGNTEAFF. CDR3 DNA sequence: TGTGCCAGTAGTATATGGGGGAACACTGAAGCTTTCTTT.

In its sample, this clonotype was seen a few times. The rearrangement uses TRBV5-1 and TRBJ2-1; the D gene is possibly TRBD2 (5 bases). Germline assignment: CDR1 SGHRS and CDR2 YFSETQ. Deletions cut 2 bases from V and 8 bases from J, with 14 bases between. CDR3 length equals 14 residues. DNA for the CDR3: TGCGCCAGCAGCTTTGGGCTAGCCCTCGATGAGCAGTTCTTC. Translated: CASSFGLALDEQFF.

The V call is TRBV7-6, the J call TRBJ2-1; D gene uncertain. In germline, CDR1 is SGHVS, CDR2 FNYEAQ. V shed 2 bases and J shed 9 bases, with 14 bases lying between them. CDR3 length: 14 amino acids. The CDR3 DNA reads TGTGCCAGCAGCTTACTTTGGTCTAGTGGTGAGCAGTTCTTC. Amino acids: CASSLLWSSGEQFF.

This clonotype was seen only a few times. This sequence joins TRBV12-3 or TRBV12-4 and TRBJ1-5; the D gene is possibly TRBD1 (5 bases). Trimming cost V 5 bases and J 2 bases, with 16 bases left between them. This CDR3 is 16 amino acids long. The CDR3 loop reads CASSPLLGEGNQPQHF. The CDR3 DNA sequence: TGTGCCAGCAGTCCGTTATTAGGGGAAGGCAATCAGCCCCAGCATTTT.